This is a list of T cell receptor beta chains from one sample in a study of graft-versus-host responses after intestinal transplantation. The table came from immunoSEQ multiplex PCR; TCRdb's copy has only in-frame clones and leaves some out. The sample yields 25,000 or so clones, 90% seen once. The material was PBMCs, obtained around 40 days after intestinal transplant. Source of these receptors: a human patient who received an intestinal transplant, so some T cells may come from the graft donor. Each CDR3 is given with its conserved first and last residue. D genes are given only for firm matches.

cdr3_length: 15
d_call: TRBD1
v_call: TRBV28
j_call: TRBJ1-5
cdr3_nt: TGTGCCAGCAGTTTATTCGGGACAGACAATCAGCCCCAGCATTTT
cdr3_aa: CASSLFGTDNQPQHF

cdr3_length: 16
d_call: -
v_call: TRBV7-9
j_call: TRBJ2-2
cdr3_nt: TGTGCCAGCATTGTTCGGGAGTTCGGTCACACCGGGGAGCTGTTTTTT
cdr3_aa: CASIVREFGHTGELFF

cdr3_length: 13
d_call: -
v_call: TRBV10-3
j_call: TRBJ2-3
cdr3_nt: TGTGCCATCAGTGGACTGCGGGGTGATACGCAGTATTTT
cdr3_aa: CAISGLRGDTQYF

cdr3_length: 14
d_call: TRBD2
v_call: TRBV27
j_call: TRBJ2-5
cdr3_nt: TGTGCCAGCAGTCCCGGGGGCGGGGGGGAGACCCAGTACTTC
cdr3_aa: CASSPGGGGETQYF

cdr3_length: 9
d_call: -
v_call: TRBV27
j_call: TRBJ1-1
cdr3_nt: TGTGCCACGGGCCATCCGGCTTTCTTT
cdr3_aa: CATGHPAFF

cdr3_length: 17
d_call: TRBD1
v_call: TRBV7-9
j_call: TRBJ2-1
cdr3_nt: TGTGCCAGCAGCTCCCAAGACAGGGGTGGGGCCTACAATGAGCAGTTCTTC
cdr3_aa: CASSSQDRGGAYNEQFF

cdr3_length: 15
d_call: -
v_call: TRBV15
j_call: TRBJ2-5
cdr3_nt: TGTGCCACCAGCAGAGCCCCTATGCAAGGAGAGACCCAGTACTTC
cdr3_aa: CATSRAPMQGETQYF

cdr3_length: 14
d_call: TRBD2
v_call: TRBV30
j_call: TRBJ2-3
cdr3_nt: TGTGCCTGGGGACTAGCGGGAGGGACAGATACGCAGTATTTT
cdr3_aa: CAWGLAGGTDTQYF

cdr3_length: 14
d_call: TRBD1
v_call: TRBV19
j_call: TRBJ2-7
cdr3_nt: TGTGCCAGTAGTATGACAGGGGGCTCCTACGAGCAGTACTTC
cdr3_aa: CASSMTGGSYEQYF

cdr3_length: 13
d_call: -
v_call: TRBV6-6
j_call: TRBJ1-1
cdr3_nt: TGTGCCAGCAGAAGGGGATTGAACACTGAAGCTTTCTTT
cdr3_aa: CASRRGLNTEAFF

cdr3_length: 14
d_call: -
v_call: TRBV7-2
j_call: TRBJ1-5
cdr3_nt: TGTGCCAGCAGCTTATACAGGCTCAATCAGCCCCAGCATTTT
cdr3_aa: CASSLYRLNQPQHF

cdr3_length: 20
d_call: -
v_call: TRBV27
j_call: TRBJ2-7
cdr3_nt: TGTGCCAGCAGTTTTCTATCGCGCGGGCCGGAATCCCTCGTTCCCTACGAGCAGTACTTC
cdr3_aa: CASSFLSRGPESLVPYEQYF

cdr3_length: 15
d_call: -
v_call: TRBV2
j_call: TRBJ1-6
cdr3_nt: TGTGCCAGCAGCGGATACGGGTTACCAGGTTCACCCCTCCACTTT
cdr3_aa: CASSGYGLPGSPLHF

cdr3_length: 14
d_call: TRBD2
v_call: TRBV19
j_call: TRBJ2-3
cdr3_nt: TGTGCCAGTACCGTCGGGACTAGCCCCAGGATGCAGTATTTT
cdr3_aa: CASTVGTSPRMQYF

cdr3_length: 14
d_call: TRBD1
v_call: TRBV27
j_call: TRBJ2-7
cdr3_nt: TGTGCCAGCAGCTTGACAGGGGGCGTCTACGAGCAGTACTTC
cdr3_aa: CASSLTGGVYEQYF

cdr3_length: 17
d_call: -
v_call: TRBV4-1
j_call: TRBJ2-3
cdr3_nt: TGCGCCAGCAGCCCAGTCCGGGCCTTAGGGGGGACAGATACGCAGTATTTT
cdr3_aa: CASSPVRALGGTDTQYF

cdr3_length: 13
d_call: -
v_call: TRBV6-1
j_call: TRBJ1-6
cdr3_nt: TGTGCCAGCAGGGGGCCCTATAATTCACCCCTCCACTTT
cdr3_aa: CASRGPYNSPLHF